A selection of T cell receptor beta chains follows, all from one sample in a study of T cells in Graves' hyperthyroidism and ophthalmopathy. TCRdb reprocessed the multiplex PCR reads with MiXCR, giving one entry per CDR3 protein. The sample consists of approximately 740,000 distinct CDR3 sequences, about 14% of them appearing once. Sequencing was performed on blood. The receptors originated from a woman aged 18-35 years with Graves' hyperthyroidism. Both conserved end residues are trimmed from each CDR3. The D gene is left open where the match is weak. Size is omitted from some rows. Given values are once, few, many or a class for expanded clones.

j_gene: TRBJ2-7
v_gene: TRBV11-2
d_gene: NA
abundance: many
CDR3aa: ASSFYEVGEQY

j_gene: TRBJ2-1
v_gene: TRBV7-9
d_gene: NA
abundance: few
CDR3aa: ASSPPREYNEQF

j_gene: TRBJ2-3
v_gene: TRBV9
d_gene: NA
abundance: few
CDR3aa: ASSVSLATDTQY

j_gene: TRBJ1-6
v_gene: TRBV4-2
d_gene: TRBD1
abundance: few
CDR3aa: ASSPTGVENPSYNSPLH

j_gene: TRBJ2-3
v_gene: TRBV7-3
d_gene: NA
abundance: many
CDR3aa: ASSLRGGTSKVTDTQY

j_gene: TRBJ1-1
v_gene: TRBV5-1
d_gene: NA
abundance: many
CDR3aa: ASSVGPGRTEAF

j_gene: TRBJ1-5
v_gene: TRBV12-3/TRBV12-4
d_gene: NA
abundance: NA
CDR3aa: ASRREEDQPQH

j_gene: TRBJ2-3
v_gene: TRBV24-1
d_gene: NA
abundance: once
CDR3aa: ATSDSGTDTQY

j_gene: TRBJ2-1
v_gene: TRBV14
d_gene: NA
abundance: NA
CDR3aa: ASSRFRASSSYNEQF

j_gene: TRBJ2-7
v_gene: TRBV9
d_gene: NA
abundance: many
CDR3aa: ASSSSGRVGSYEQY

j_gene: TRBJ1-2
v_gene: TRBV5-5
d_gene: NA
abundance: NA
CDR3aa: ASSSRHRGYT

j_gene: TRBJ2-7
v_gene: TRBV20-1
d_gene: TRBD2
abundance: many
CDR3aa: SAAGTSRKQY

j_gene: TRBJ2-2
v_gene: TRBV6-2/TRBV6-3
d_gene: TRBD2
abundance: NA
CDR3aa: ASSYPTSGRGFGTGELF

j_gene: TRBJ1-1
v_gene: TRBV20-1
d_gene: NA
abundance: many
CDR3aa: SARDVRQGLMNTEAF

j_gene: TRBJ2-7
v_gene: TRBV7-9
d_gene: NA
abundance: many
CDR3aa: ASSTRDSSGEQY

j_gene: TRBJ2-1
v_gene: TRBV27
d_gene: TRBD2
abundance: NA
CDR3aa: ASSPGLGRSEQF

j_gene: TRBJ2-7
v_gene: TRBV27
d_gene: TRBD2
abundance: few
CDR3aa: ASSLALADSYEQY

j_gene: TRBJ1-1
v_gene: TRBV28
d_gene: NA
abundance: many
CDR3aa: ASSLGSSAAF

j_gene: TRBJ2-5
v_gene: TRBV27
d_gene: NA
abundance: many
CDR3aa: ASSFLGQGKGETQY

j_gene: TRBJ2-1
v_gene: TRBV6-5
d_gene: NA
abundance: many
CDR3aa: ASSYSGGGPYNEQF

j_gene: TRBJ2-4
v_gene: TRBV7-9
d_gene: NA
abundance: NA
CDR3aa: ASSLLGKESKNIQY

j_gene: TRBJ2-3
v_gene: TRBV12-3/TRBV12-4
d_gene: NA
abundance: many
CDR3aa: ASRTGGFSTQY

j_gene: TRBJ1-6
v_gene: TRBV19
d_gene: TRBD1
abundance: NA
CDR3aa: ASSRTGRSSYNSPLH

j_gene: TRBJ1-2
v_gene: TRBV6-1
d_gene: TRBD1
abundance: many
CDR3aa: ASRLDRGNYGYT

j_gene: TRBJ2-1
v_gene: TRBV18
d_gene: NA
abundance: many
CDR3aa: ASSPPYRSYNEQF

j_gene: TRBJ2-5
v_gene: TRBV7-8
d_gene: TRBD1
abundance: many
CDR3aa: ASSLAGRGLQETQY

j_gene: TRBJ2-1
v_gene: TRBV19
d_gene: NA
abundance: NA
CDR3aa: ASSQNGRAEEQF